These 28 T cell receptor beta chains originate from one sample sequenced in a study of blood T cell repertoires in COVID-19. Measured with immunoSEQ multiplex PCR; TCRdb has only the in-frame clones, and not every one. The table lists 23,000 or so clones, around 89% of them singletons. The material sequenced was peripheral blood. The source is a man aged 65-85 years with active COVID-19.

The CDR3 region is CATAKERGGYNEQFF. For the CDR3, the DNA is TGCGCCACCGCCAAGGAGCGGGGGGGTTACAATGAGCAGTTCTTC. The rearrangement joins TRBV10-2 to TRBJ2-1; 10 bases map to TRBD2. The CDR3 totals 15 residues. Unmatched junction bases numbered 10, after V lost 10 bases and J lost 4 bases. The germline V gene has CDR1 WSHSY and CDR2 SAAADI.

This chain joins TRBV11-3 and TRBJ1-1; no definite D call. This CDR3 is 14 amino acids long. Germline assignment: CDR1 SGHNT and CDR2 YENEEA. V was trimmed by 5 bases and J by 0 bases, leaving 10 bases between them. CDR3 DNA sequence: TGTGCCAGCAGCGCACAGATCATGAACACTGAAGCTTTCTTT. It is translated as CASSAQIMNTEAFF.

The rearrangement uses TRBV10-2 and TRBJ1-2; TRBD1 agrees at 7 bases. The germline gives CDR1 WSHSY, CDR2 SAAADI. This CDR3 is built from 18 residues. V was pared by 1 base and J by 8 bases, with 19 bases of the junction left unmatched. In DNA form, the CDR3 reads TGCGCCAGCAGTGAGTTACAGGGGTCCTTCCTCTCTCCTGGCGGCTACACCTTC. As protein: CASSELQGSFLSPGGYTF.

This CDR3 is CASSPTGAGNTIYF. Here the CDR3 DNA reads TGTGCCAGCAGCCCGACAGGGGCTGGAAACACCATATATTTT. V and J are TRBV7-6 and TRBJ1-3, with 8 bases that match TRBD1. There are 14 residues in the CDR3. In germline, CDR1 is SGHVS, CDR2 FNYEAQ. Unmatched junction bases numbered 2, after V lost 5 bases and J lost 2 bases.

The J gene is TRBJ1-1, the V gene TRBV19, with 9 bases that match TRBD1. Germline V gene data show CDR1 as LNHDA and CDR2 as SQIVND (reference sequence). The CDR3 is 17 amino acids. V gave up 5 bases and J gave up 2 bases; unmatched junction bases: 12. CDR3 residues: CASSLDRGSSFNTEAFF. CDR3 in DNA: TGTGCCAGTAGTCTTGACAGGGGGTCTTCATTTAACACTGAAGCTTTCTTT.

This sequence joins TRBV12-5 and TRBJ1-1, with D possibly being TRBD1 (5 bases). The V end was cut by 1 base, the J end by 5 bases, with 8 bases between. CDR1 is LGHNT and CDR2 is FRNRAP in the germline V gene. The CDR3 is 13 amino acids. CDR3 residues: CASGLAQGTEAFF. For the CDR3, the DNA is TGTGCTAGTGGTTTGGCTCAGGGAACTGAAGCTTTCTTT.

Details on this clone: The sample holds other DNA sequences that translate to the same CDR3. This chain links TRBV10-1 with TRBJ1-2; D unresolved. Germline V gene sequence: CDR1 WNHNN, CDR2 SYGVQD (reference sequence). There are 12 residues in the CDR3. Trimming cost V 0 bases and J 4 bases, with 3 bases left between them. The CDR3 sequence is CASSESSYGYTF. For the CDR3, the DNA is TGCGCCAGCAGTGAGTCGAGCTATGGCTACACCTTC.

The rearrangement links TRBV6-5 to TRBJ1-1; no definite D call. Germline V gene lookup returns CDR1 MNHEY and CDR2 SVGAGI. The CDR3 runs to 12 residues. V shed 8 bases and J shed 1 base, with 8 bases lying between them. CDR3 nucleotide sequence: TGTGCCAGCGCGGATCCGAACACTGAAGCTTTCTTT. Translating it yields CASADPNTEAFF.

The V gene is TRBV5-4, the J gene TRBJ2-6; no reliable D call. In germline, CDR1 is SGHNT, CDR2 YYREEE (reference sequence). The CDR3 extends over 15 amino acids. The ends were cut back, 2 bases at V and 0 bases at J, with 6 bases in the middle. CDR3 DNA sequence: TGTGCCAGCAGCTTCGGAGTCTCTGGGGCCAACGTCCTGACTTTC. Amino acids: CASSFGVSGANVLTF.

This clone was detected only once. J is TRBJ2-1 and V is TRBV6-1; 12 nucleotides line up with TRBD2. The V gene's germline CDR1 is MNHNS and CDR2 SASEGT. V was clipped by 2 bases and J by 6 bases; unmatched bases: 5. The CDR3 runs to 16 residues. CDR3 nucleotides: TGTGCCAGCAGTGAACTAGCGGGGGGGCAGGGCAATGAGCAGTTCTTC. Amino acid sequence: CASSELAGGQGNEQFF.

V gene TRBV4-1 combines with J gene TRBJ2-7, with 10 positions matching TRBD1. This CDR3 spans 14 amino acids. The germline V gene has CDR1 MGHRA and CDR2 YSYEKL. V dropped 4 bases and J dropped 7; count of bases not matched to a gene: 7. CDR3 amino acids: CASSLGTGVTEQYF. For the CDR3, the DNA is TGCGCCAGCAGCCTAGGGACAGGGGTGACTGAGCAGTACTTC.

This chain joins TRBV4-1 and TRBJ2-6; D possibly corresponds to TRBD1 (5 bases). The CDR3 contains 18 residues. CDR1 and CDR2 from the germline V gene are MGHRA and YSYEKL. V shed 0 bases and J shed 2 bases, with 14 bases lying between them. The CDR3 loop reads CASSQDSGKSTGANVLTF. The CDR3 nucleotides read TGCGCCAGCAGCCAAGATTCAGGGAAGTCGACTGGGGCCAACGTCCTGACTTTC.

The chain recombines TRBV10-3 with TRBJ2-2, with 7 bases matching TRBD2. This CDR3 region has 14 residues. Germline CDR1 reads ENHRY; CDR2 reads SYGVKD. The J segment lost 3 bases and the V segment lost 6 bases, leaving 4 bases of the junction unmatched. As DNA, the CDR3 is TGTGCCATCAGGACTAGCCCGGACACCGGGGAGCTGTTTTTT. This translates into CAIRTSPDTGELFF.

About this clone itself: The junction departs from germline at one end; a sequencing error may be responsible. The chain carries TRBV7-7 and TRBJ1-6; no definite D call. Looked up from germline, CDR1 is SSHAT and CDR2 is FNYEAQ (reference sequence). The CDR3 runs to 16 residues. CDR3 sequence reads: CASRAAGRRRNSPLHF. In DNA, the CDR3 is TGTGCTAGCAGAGCTGCGGGCCGTCGCCGTAATTCACCCCTCCACTTT.

This sequence joins TRBV4-2 and TRBJ2-7, with D perhaps matching TRBD2 (5 bases). CDR1 is LGHNA, CDR2 YNFKEQ, per germline. This CDR3 region has 18 residues. V was cut by 0 bases and J by 3 bases, with 21 bases left in between. The CDR3 bases are TGTGCCAGCAGCCAAGAAGCGGAGGTAGCCGGGTTGCGCTACGAGCAGTACTTC. Protein: CASSQEAEVAGLRYEQYF.

J is TRBJ2-3 and V is TRBV5-1, with 9 bases lining up with TRBD2. Germline CDR1 SGHRS, CDR2 YFSETQ. The CDR3 spans 17 residues. Unmatched junction bases numbered 5, after V lost 0 bases and J lost 0 bases. This chain's CDR3 is CASSLASGADSTDTQYF. The CDR3 DNA sequence: TGCGCCAGCAGCTTGGCTAGCGGGGCCGATAGCACAGATACGCAGTATTTT.

The gene calls are TRBV6-5 and TRBJ1-5, with a tentative D call TRBD1 (5 bases). The CDR3 contains 15 residues. The germline gives CDR1 MNHEY, CDR2 SVGAGI. V dropped 8 bases and J dropped 4 bases, with 18 bases sitting between them. Written as DNA, the CDR3 is TGTGCCAGCCGCCGGGACTCGATTTCAAATCAGCCCCAGCATTTT. Residues: CASRRDSISNQPQHF.

The V call is TRBV28, the J call TRBJ2-1, with a tentative D call TRBD2 (6 bases). The germline V and J ends were trimmed by 3 bases and 8 bases, with 20 bases remaining between them. Looked up from germline, CDR1 is MDHEN and CDR2 is SYDVKM. The CDR3 contains 16 residues. For the CDR3, the DNA is TGTGCCAGCAGTTTCATCCGAGGGCGGGGTCGGGATGAGCAGTTCTTC. Protein sequence: CASSFIRGRGRDEQFF.

This clone was recorded only once. The CDR3 protein is CASSENVNNEQFF. The DNA for the CDR3 is TGTGCCAGCAGTGAAAATGTAAATAATGAGCAGTTCTTC. This sequence joins TRBV2 and TRBJ2-1; D ambiguous. The germline V gene has CDR1 SNHLY and CDR2 FYNNEI. There are 13 residues in the CDR3. V was clipped by 2 bases and J by 7 bases, with 9 bases between them.

This chain joins TRBV7-9 and TRBJ1-1; 11 nucleotides match TRBD1. Germline V gene sequence: CDR1 SEHNR, CDR2 FQNEAQ (reference sequence). The CDR3 is 16 residues long. With 11 bases clipped from V and 1 base from J, the junction kept 12 bases outside the gene matches. CDR3 in DNA: TGTGCCGTTTCACCCGGGACAGGGGGTCGGAACACTGAAGCTTTCTTT. Translating gives CAVSPGTGGRNTEAFF.

CDR3 protein: CASSEQNTGELFF. The DNA for the CDR3 is TGTGCCAGCAGTGAACAGAACACCGGGGAGCTGTTTTTT. The chain combines TRBV2 with TRBJ2-2; no reliable D call. The CDR3 covers 13 residues. Germline assignment: CDR1 SNHLY and CDR2 FYNNEI. Trimming cost V 2 bases and J 1 base, with 2 bases left between them.

The V gene is TRBV10-2, the J gene TRBJ2-1; 11 bases align to TRBD2. Germline V gene sequence: CDR1 WSHSY, CDR2 SAAADI. Trimming at V came to 7 bases and at J to 10 bases, leaving 12 bases not matched to a gene. This CDR3 comprises 15 residues. DNA for the CDR3: TGCGCCAGCACACGAACTAGCGGGAGCAGAGGCGAGCAGTTCTTC. As protein: CASTRTSGSRGEQFF.

This clone was observed a single time. This chain uses TRBV5-1 with TRBJ1-4; 7 nucleotides line up with TRBD1. The CDR3 spans 15 residues. CDR1 is SGHRS, CDR2 YFSETQ, per germline. The ends lost 0 bases at V and 9 bases at J; junction bases unmatched: 8. CDR3 DNA sequence: TGCGCCAGCAGCTTGGGAGACAGGGAGGTCAAAAAACTGTTTTTT. Encoded protein: CASSLGDREVKKLFF.

The chain couples TRBV3-1 (or the pseudogene TRBV3-2) to TRBJ2-7; 10 nucleotides align to TRBD2. The CDR3 is made up of 18 amino acids. Germline V gene data show CDR1 as LGHDT and CDR2 as YNNKEL (reference sequence). V was pared by 4 bases and J by 4 bases, with 16 bases of the junction left unmatched. The CDR3: CASSPLQREGPFFYEQYF. The DNA of the CDR3 is TGTGCCAGCAGCCCCCTGCAGCGGGAGGGCCCCTTTTTTTACGAGCAGTACTTC.

This chain links TRBV5-8 with TRBJ1-6, with D unclear. The CDR3 has 18 amino acids. Germline lookup yields CDR1 SGHTS and CDR2 YDEGEE. The germline V and J ends were trimmed by 0 bases and 8 bases, with 21 bases remaining between them. In DNA form, the CDR3 reads TGTGCCAGCAGCTTGGCACAGAGTCGGCGGGCAGATGATTCACCCCTCCACTTT. Encoded protein: CASSLAQSRRADDSPLHF.

The V gene is TRBV11-3, the J gene TRBJ2-5; D remains ambiguous. Trimming removed 1 base from V and 6 bases from J, with 12 bases in between. The length of the CDR3 is 14 residues. CDR1 and CDR2 from the germline V gene are SGHNT and YENEEA. The CDR3 DNA follows: TGTGCCAGCAGCTTAGGTTTCGGTGAAAAGACCCAGTACTTC. It specifies CASSLGFGEKTQYF.

This chain uses TRBV28 with TRBJ2-7, with D perhaps matching TRBD2 (5 bases). The CDR3 contains 11 residues. Germline V gene sequence: CDR1 MDHEN, CDR2 SYDVKM. Deletions cut 7 bases from V and 4 bases from J, with 8 bases between. DNA of the CDR3: TGTGCCAGCAACTCGGGGTACGAGCAGTACTTC. Protein product: CASNSGYEQYF.

The J gene is TRBJ2-1, the V gene TRBV11-1; TRBD2 matches 9 bases. Germline V gene sequence: CDR1 SGHAT, CDR2 FQDESV (reference sequence). After removal of 3 bases from V and 8 bases from J, the junction contained 5 bases not matched to a gene. The CDR3 covers 14 residues. The CDR3 is CASSFFSGSHEQFF. CDR3 sequence (DNA): TGTGCCAGCAGCTTTTTTAGCGGGAGCCATGAGCAGTTCTTC.